This T cell receptor (beta chain) was found in a study of shared T cell receptors in the human thymus. Germline V CDR1 and CDR2: SGHNT, YYREEE (reference sequence). V lost 3 bases, J lost 5 bases, and 6 bases stayed unmatched. This CDR3 has 14 residues. Here immunoSEQ multiplex PCR was the method, and the copy in TCRdb shows in-frame clones only, minus some. This table has approximately 660,000 clones, approximately 87% appearing once. These data were also filed under a second study, of human thymus T cells. In that study: Donors were healthy Finnish infants having corrective surgery for congenital heart defects. The thymus was resected at corrective cardiac surgery. It looked as if thymic and blood repertoires used V and J genes in a biased way. Related studies found that unrelated individuals share highly overlapping thymic repertoires.

Input material: thymocytes. The rearrangement links TRBV5-4 to TRBJ2-3; TRBD2 aligns across 7 bases. The sequence was collected from a boy in the first two years of life with a congenital heart defect. The CDR3 is CASSSAGPVDTQYF. CDR3 DNA: TGTGCCAGCAGCTCAGCGGGACCCGTAGATACGCAGTATTTT.